The 14 T cell receptor beta chains presented below share a single source sample, sequenced in a study of technical replicates of blood from a handful of donors. The method was immunoSEQ multiplex PCR; TCRdb's version includes in-frame clones alone and lacks a portion of them. Seen here are tens of thousands of clones, around nine tenths observed once, and the top ten hold 0.41%. Sequencing input: T cells isolated from PBMCs. The receptors stem from a human donor in good health.

This rearrangement joins TRBV9 to TRBJ1-1; possible D gene TRBD1, 6 bases. From germline, CDR1 is SGDLS and CDR2 YYNGEE. This CDR3 region has 15 residues. V gave up 0 bases and J gave up 4 bases, with 13 bases separating them. In DNA form, the CDR3 reads TGTGCCAGCAGCGTAGACCCAGGGGAGGGCACTGAAGCTTTCTTT. This codes for CASSVDPGEGTEAFF.

This rearrangement joins TRBV29-1 to TRBJ2-1, with 12 positions matching TRBD2. Unmatched junction bases numbered 7, after V lost 1 base and J lost 9 bases. This CDR3 spans 15 amino acids. In germline, CDR1 is SQVTM, CDR2 ANQGSEA. DNA of the CDR3: TGCAGCGTTGAAGGGGAGACTAGCGGGAGTGGTGAGCAGTTCTTC. Translated, it gives CSVEGETSGSGEQFF.

This clone was counted once. The chain uses TRBV6-1 and TRBJ2-5, with 9 bases matching TRBD2. The V segment lost 0 bases and the J segment 6 bases; nucleotides outside the gene matches: 11. This CDR3 has 17 residues. Germline CDR1 is MNHNS and CDR2 is SASEGT. The CDR3 here is CASSEAIVLAGLKTQYF. For the CDR3, the DNA is TGTGCCAGCAGTGAAGCCATCGTTCTAGCGGGATTAAAGACCCAGTACTTC.

The rearrangement joins TRBV28 to TRBJ2-2, with D perhaps matching TRBD2 (6 bases). This CDR3 comprises 17 residues. Germline lookup yields CDR1 MDHEN and CDR2 SYDVKM. V gave up 7 bases and J gave up 3 bases, with 21 bases separating them. The CDR3 loop is CASTAFSGDRDTGELFF. CDR3 DNA: TGTGCCAGCACTGCTTTTAGCGGCGATCGGGACACCGGGGAGCTGTTTTTT.

This chain connects TRBV6-1 to TRBJ1-1, with D possibly TRBD1 on 5 matching bases. Looked up from germline, CDR1 is MNHNS and CDR2 is SASEGT. Trimming left V 6 bases short and J 1 base short, with 12 bases between. The CDR3 covers 14 residues. CDR3 DNA sequence: TGTGCCAGCAGCCCCCGGGGGAGGAACACTGAAGCTTTCTTT. Translated, it gives CASSPRGRNTEAFF.

The chain carries TRBV29-1 and TRBJ2-3; 7 nucleotides agree with TRBD2. The CDR3 is 13 amino acids. CDR1 and CDR2 from the germline V gene are SQVTM and ANQGSEA. The V segment lost 7 bases and the J segment 6 bases; nucleotides outside the gene matches: 10. CDR3 sequence (DNA): TGCAGCGGCAGGACGCGGGAGTGGGATACGCAGTATTTT. It is translated as CSGRTREWDTQYF.

The chain couples TRBV2 to TRBJ2-2; tentatively, D is TRBD2 (5 bases). Trimming stripped 2 bases from V and 5 bases from J, with 12 bases between. The CDR3 loop spans 15 amino acids. CDR1 is SNHLY, CDR2 FYNNEI, per germline. This CDR3 is CASSESIEGTGELFF. CDR3 coding DNA: TGTGCCAGCAGTGAAAGCATAGAGGGAACCGGGGAGCTGTTTTTT.

CDR3 nucleotide sequence: TGTGCCAGTACCACTACAGGGGGCCAGGGCTACACCTTC. This translates into CASTTTGGQGYTF. V and J are TRBV19 and TRBJ1-2; 9 bases map to TRBD1. This CDR3 region has 13 residues. Germline-derived CDR1 and CDR2 are LNHDA and SQIVND (reference sequence). The trim removed 7 bases at V and 8 bases at J, leaving 8 bases unmatched. The entire variable domain, with the rest obtained from reference TRBV19 and TRBJ1-2, is as follows: DGGITQSPKYLFRKEGQNVTLSCEQNLNHDAMYWYRQDPGQGLRLIYYSQIVNDFQKGDIAEGYSVSREKKESFPLTVTSAQKNPTAFYLCASTTTGGQGYTFGSGTRLTVV.

The J gene is TRBJ2-5, the V gene TRBV19, with a possible D match to TRBD1 (7 bases). Germline values: CDR1 LNHDA, CDR2 SQIVND (reference sequence). Trimming took off 3 bases at V and 5 bases at J, with 16 bases between the two ends. This CDR3 is built from 15 residues. The CDR3 loop reads CASSMEGAIGETQYF. CDR3 nucleotides: TGTGCCAGTAGTATGGAGGGGGCGATAGGGGAGACCCAGTACTTC.

The chain carries TRBV28 and TRBJ2-5, with 8 bases aligning to TRBD2. The CDR3 is 15 amino acids. V lost 6 bases, J lost 5 bases, and 11 bases stayed unmatched. CDR1 and CDR2 (germline): MDHEN, SYDVKM. DNA of the CDR3: TGTGCCAGCAGCCCCCCCGGGAGGGCTCAGGAGACCCAGTACTTC. Protein product: CASSPPGRAQETQYF.

The genes are TRBV27 and TRBJ1-2; maybe TRBD1 (6 bases). Germline lookup yields CDR1 MNHEY and CDR2 SMNVEV (reference sequence). The CDR3 consists of 13 residues. Trimming took 6 bases from V and 1 from J, leaving 9 bases between them. The CDR3 sequence: CASSQGSNYGYTF. The CDR3 DNA is TGTGCCAGCAGCCAGGGGAGTAACTATGGCTACACCTTC.

The chain combines TRBV19 with TRBJ2-4; D call uncertain. The CDR3 has 15 amino acids. V lost 3 bases and J 1 base, leaving 10 bases between the germline ends. Per germline, CDR1 LNHDA and CDR2 SQIVND (reference sequence). The CDR3 DNA is TGTGCCAGTAGTATTTCGCCTCAGGCCAAAAACATTCAGTACTTC. Translating it yields CASSISPQAKNIQYF.

The V and J genes are TRBV30 and TRBJ1-1, with 7 bases identical to TRBD1. CDR3 length: 11 residues. CDR1 GTSNPN and CDR2 SVGIG come from the germline V gene (reference sequence). J was trimmed by 7 bases and V by 6 bases; bases with no gene match: 5. The CDR3 bases are TGTGCCTGTTACAGGGGAGGTGAAGCTTTCTTT. This gives the protein CACYRGGEAFF.

The chain uses TRBV10-1 and TRBJ2-1; D perhaps matches TRBD2 (7 bases). V lost 1 base, J lost 5 bases, and 12 bases lay in between. The germline V gene has CDR1 WNHNN and CDR2 SYGVQD (reference sequence). The CDR3 runs to 15 residues. CDR3: CASSEWRGGHNEQFF. DNA for the CDR3: TGCGCCAGCAGTGAGTGGAGGGGGGGACACAATGAGCAGTTCTTC.